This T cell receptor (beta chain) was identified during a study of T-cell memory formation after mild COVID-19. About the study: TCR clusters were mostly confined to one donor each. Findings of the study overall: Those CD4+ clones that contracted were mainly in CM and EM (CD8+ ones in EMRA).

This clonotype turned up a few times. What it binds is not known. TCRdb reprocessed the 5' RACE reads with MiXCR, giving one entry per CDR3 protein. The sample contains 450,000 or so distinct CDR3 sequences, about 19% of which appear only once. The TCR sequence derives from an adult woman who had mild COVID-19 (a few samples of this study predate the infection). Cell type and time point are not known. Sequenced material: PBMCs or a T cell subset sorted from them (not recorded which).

This CDR3 reads CASSVDSFSGNTIYF. In DNA form, the CDR3 reads TGTGCCAGCAGCGTGGACAGCTTCTCTGGAAACACCATATATTTT. V and J are TRBV9 and TRBJ1-3, with D possibly being TRBD1 (6 bases). Germline loops: CDR1 SGDLS, CDR2 YYNGEE. V was pared by 2 bases and J by 0 bases, with 9 bases between. There are 15 residues in the CDR3.